The clone carrying this T cell receptor beta chain appeared a few times. In the authors' methods: How many nucleated cells were present was estimated from reference gene primer amplification. Here immunoSEQ multiplex PCR was the method, and the copy in TCRdb shows in-frame clones only, minus some. V and J calls and clone size follow that table, whereas D and trimming were derived from the DNA. The data show 400,000 or so clones, around 90% seen once. The data belong to a study of blood T cell repertoires in COVID-19. The overall study: Sites in the United States, Italy and Spain provided acute and convalescent COVID-19 samples. Nucleic acid was either cDNA or gDNA, and it came from T cells, B-cell-depleted T cells, or PBMCs.

Germline V lookup: CDR1 PRHDT, CDR2 FYEKMQ (reference sequence). The CDR3 spans 18 residues. V was pared by 2 bases and J by 7 bases, with 23 bases between. The rearrangement uses TRBV13 and TRBJ2-2, with D possibly TRBD1 on 6 matching bases. The receptor comes from a human donor in a cohort sampled during active COVID-19. Sequencing was carried out using peripheral blood. The CDR3 DNA follows: TGTGCCAGCAGCTTAATAACCGCCCGAGACAGGCCTCACGGGGAGCTGTTTTTT. Encoded protein: CASSLITARDRPHGELFF.